This T cell receptor beta chain was obtained from a study of OX40 agonist ivuxolimab in advanced cancers. Study summary: A history of anti-PD-1, anti-PD-L1 or anti-CTLA-4 therapy was acceptable, and approximately 40% had some.

Clones were sequenced by immunoSEQ multiplex PCR, and TCRdb holds only the in-frame ones, with some missing. The table records over 70,000 clones, approximately 91% of them present only once. Study conclusions and caveats: On average, a greater number of expanded clones characterised CD8+ T cells relative to CD4+.

Blood samples were obtained at baseline, cycle 4 day 1, and cycle 7 day 1. For this clone: Antigen unknown.

The V and J ends lost 2 bases and 5 bases respectively, with 10 bases between them. Per germline, CDR1 MDHEN and CDR2 SYDVKM. The length of the CDR3 is 15 residues. This specimen was CD4+ or CD8+ T cells sorted from blood, taken in a trial of the OX40 agonist ivuxolimab. This chain uses TRBV28 with TRBJ1-6; TRBD1 is a possible D gene (6 bases). The clonotype was recovered from an adult with an advanced solid tumor such as melanoma, head and neck, liver or kidney cancer. The CDR3 here is CASSLQGQNNSPLHF. The CDR3 DNA is TGTGCCAGCAGTTTACAAGGACAGAATAATTCACCCCTCCACTTT.